Below, 14 T cell receptor beta chains from the same sample are listed, as sequenced in a study of blood T cell repertoires in COVID-19. The protocol was immunoSEQ multiplex PCR, while the TCRdb copy is restricted to in-frame clones and leaves out a portion. The sample lists 95,000 to 110,000 clones, approximately 89% occurring once. Material for sequencing was peripheral blood. These receptors were taken from a man in his fifties or sixties with active or convalescent COVID-19.

The chain couples TRBV19 to TRBJ1-1, with 9 nucleotides matching TRBD1. Germline values: CDR1 LNHDA, CDR2 SQIVND (reference sequence). V lost 5 bases and J lost 6; bases outside the gene matches: 7. The CDR3 is 14 residues long. The DNA of the CDR3 is TGTGCCAGTAGTCCTCGGGACAGGGCCCCTGAAGCTTTCTTT. This translates into CASSPRDRAPEAFF.

The rearrangement joins TRBV11-2 to TRBJ2-2, with TRBD2 identical over 7 bases. Germline assignment: CDR1 SGHAT and CDR2 FQNNGV. This CDR3 has 16 amino acids. The V and J ends lost 2 bases and 1 base, in that order; junction bases with no gene match: 4. In nucleotides, the CDR3 is TGTGCCAGCAGCTTATCCGCTAGCGGGAACACCGGGGAGCTGTTTTTT. Residues: CASSLSASGNTGELFF.

The chain joins TRBV20-1 to TRBJ2-2; 7 bases match TRBD1. The CDR3 totals 16 residues. The germline V gene encodes CDR1 DFQATT and CDR2 SNEGSKA (reference sequence). V shed 3 bases and J 3 bases; nucleotides not matched to a gene: 10. The CDR3 DNA reads TGCAGTGCTAGTGGTTACAGGGGAGATCACACCGGGGAGCTGTTTTTT. Protein sequence: CSASGYRGDHTGELFF.

CDR3 amino acids: CASSPDRAIGGYTF. CDR3 nucleotides: TGTGCCAGCAGTCCAGACAGGGCCATCGGGGGCTACACCTTC. V and J are TRBV6-5 and TRBJ1-2; 7 bases agree with TRBD1. Germline values: CDR1 MNHEY, CDR2 SVGAGI. The CDR3 length is 14 residues. V lost 5 bases and J lost 8; bases outside the gene matches: 11.

The chain joins TRBV28 to TRBJ2-2, with TRBD1 matching over 10 bases. Germline V gene data show CDR1 as MDHEN and CDR2 as SYDVKM. With V trimmed by 2 bases and J by 4 bases, 7 bases remained unmatched. CDR3 length: 17 amino acids. The CDR3 bases are TGTGCCAGCAGTTTAGGGACAGGGGAGCGTAGCACCGGGGAGCTGTTTTTT. Protein product: CASSLGTGERSTGELFF.

This CDR3 reads CASSPWDRAIGGYTF. CDR3 sequence (DNA): TGTGCCAGCTCACCGTGGGACAGGGCGATAGGAGGCTACACCTTC. The rearrangement uses TRBV18 and TRBJ1-2; 9 bases fit TRBD1. Germline V gene data show CDR1 as KGHSH and CDR2 as LQKENI. The CDR3 covers 15 residues. The J segment lost 8 bases and the V segment lost 3 bases, leaving 10 bases of the junction unmatched.

The chain has TRBV19 and TRBJ2-2; 7 bases line up with TRBD2. This CDR3 spans 16 amino acids. Trimming took 4 bases from V and 8 from J; bases not matched to a gene: 13. Germline V gene lookup returns CDR1 LNHDA and CDR2 SQIVND (reference sequence). CDR3 nucleotide sequence: TGTGCCAGTAGTACGGACATTGGGGGGGTACGAGGGGAGCTGTTTTTT. As protein: CASSTDIGGVRGELFF.

The chain combines TRBV7-6 with TRBJ2-3, with 8 bases matching TRBD2. Trimming cost V 4 bases and J 5 bases; bases outside gene matches: 8. This CDR3 contains 15 residues. CDR1 is SGHVS, CDR2 FNYEAQ, per germline. CDR3 loop: CASSSYRTSQDTQYF. DNA of the CDR3: TGTGCCAGCAGCTCTTACCGGACTAGCCAAGATACGCAGTATTTT.

The V call is TRBV28, the J call TRBJ2-5; weak D call: TRBD1 (5 bases). The CDR3 has 14 amino acids. Trimming stripped 6 bases from V and 2 bases from J, with 13 bases between. Germline V gene sequence: CDR1 MDHEN, CDR2 SYDVKM. CDR3 DNA: TGTGCCAGCAGCTTTATTAGACAGCAAGAGACCCAGTACTTC. Translated, it gives CASSFIRQQETQYF. The entire variable domain, with the rest obtained from reference TRBV28 and TRBJ2-5, is as follows: DVKVTQSSRYLVKRTGEKVFLECVQDMDHENMFWYRQDPGLGLRLIYFSYDVKMKEKGDIPEGYSVSREKKERFSLILESASTNQTSMYLCASSFIRQQETQYFGPGTRLLVL.

This sequence joins TRBV12-3 or TRBV12-4 and TRBJ1-1; D gene ambiguous. The CDR3 extends over 13 amino acids. Between the trimmed V and J ends, which lost 3 bases and 7 bases, there was a span of 12 bases. The CDR3 loop is CASSFQVSGEAFF. In nucleotides, the CDR3 is TGTGCCAGCAGTTTCCAGGTCTCCGGTGAAGCTTTCTTT.

This clone was seen once. This sequence joins TRBV4-1 and TRBJ2-1; TRBD1 matches at 7 bases. V trimming: 3 bases; J trimming: 0 bases; junction bases outside the gene matches: 14. CDR1 and CDR2 from the germline V gene are MGHRA and YSYEKL. This CDR3 spans 19 amino acids. The CDR3 here is CASSQALTGVFSSYNEQFF. The CDR3 DNA reads as TGCGCCAGCAGCCAGGCGCTTACAGGGGTTTTTTCCTCCTACAATGAGCAGTTCTTC.

The chain links TRBV7-9 to TRBJ2-1, with 7 positions matching TRBD2. V lost 1 base and J lost 2; bases outside the gene matches: 2. The CDR3 extends over 15 amino acids. CDR1 and CDR2 (germline): SEHNR, FQNEAQ (reference sequence). The CDR3 nucleotides read TGTGCCAGCAGCTTAGGCGGACTAGCCTACAATGAGCAGTTCTTC. Translation: CASSLGGLAYNEQFF.

The V call is TRBV5-1, the J call TRBJ2-2; the D gene is possibly TRBD2 (6 bases). V was trimmed by 4 bases and J by 6 bases, leaving 10 bases between them. The V gene's germline CDR1 is SGHRS and CDR2 YFSETQ. This CDR3 region has 13 residues. CDR3 bases: TGCGCCAGCAGCGGTCCGGGGGCCGGGGAGCTGTTTTTT. Its protein is CASSGPGAGELFF.

This chain links TRBV27 with TRBJ2-3; TRBD2 might be the D (6 bases). Trimming shortened V by 1 base and J by 5 bases, and 10 bases separated the two germline ends. The CDR3 loop spans 14 amino acids. Germline CDR1 reads MNHEY; CDR2 reads SMNVEV (reference sequence). In DNA form, the CDR3 reads TGTGCCAGCAGTTTATGGGACTCGAAAGATACGCAGTATTTT. As protein: CASSLWDSKDTQYF.